This entry lists 29 T cell receptor beta chains sequenced from one sample in a study of CD8 T cells in ankylosing spondylitis. Regarding the study as a whole: A TCR beta motif of 7 to 9 highly homologous variants seemed to mark ankylosing spondylitis blood.

What these receptors recognize is not known. One entry per CDR3 protein results from TCRdb running MiXCR on the 5' RACE reads. The sample lists around 490,000 distinct CDR3 sequences, about 5.2% seen once, with roughly 3.3% in the top ten. The sample comprised blood, either unsorted or a sorted T cell fraction (not recorded which). These receptors all stem from a male donor with ankylosing spondylitis.

This clonotype was picked up many times. The chain is built from TRBV9 and TRBJ2-7; D might be TRBD2 (5 bases). The germline V and J ends were trimmed by 1 base and 6 bases, with 20 bases remaining between them. The CDR3 spans 16 residues. Germline-derived CDR1 and CDR2 are SGDLS and YYNGEE. The CDR3 region has the DNA TGTGCCAGCAGCGTAAGCCGGGATCTTAAAAGCCCCGAGCAGTACTTC. Protein: CASSVSRDLKSPEQYF.

This rearrangement joins TRBV20-1 to TRBJ2-7; tentatively, D is TRBD2 (6 bases). This CDR3 region has 13 residues. CDR1 and CDR2 (germline): DFQATT, SNEGSKA (reference sequence). The CDR3 loop reads CSGSLSGNYEQYF. In DNA form, the CDR3 reads TGCAGCGGCTCCCTTAGCGGTAACTACGAGCAGTACTTC.

As regards this clonotype: At one of its ends the junction is not consistent with the germline gene, which may arise from a read error. This chain connects TRBV20-1 to TRBJ1-6; 11 bases map to TRBD1. The CDR3 spans 17 residues. The germline V gene has CDR1 DFQATT and CDR2 SNEGSKA (reference sequence). CDR3 bases: TGCTGTGCCCAGGACAGGGGGCATCGGGTTCTTGATTCACCCCTCCACTTT. Residues: CCAQDRGHRVLDSPLHF.

This clonotype was counted at least ten times. The CDR3 bases are TGTGCCAGCAGCACAGTGGGGGGGTTCTTTGAGCAGTTCTTC. It codes for CASSTVGGFFEQFF. J is TRBJ2-1 and V is TRBV9; 7 bases fit TRBD2. The CDR3 runs to 14 residues. The germline CDR1 and CDR2 sequences are SGDLS and YYNGEE. Trimming removed 4 bases from V and 9 bases from J; junction bases left unmatched: 10.

The chain uses TRBV7-2 and TRBJ2-7, with D tentatively TRBD2 (7 bases). Germline CDR1 SGHTA, CDR2 FQGNSA. This CDR3 has 15 amino acids. V was cut by 4 bases and J by 2 bases, with 15 bases left in between. The CDR3 region has the DNA TGTGCCAGCAGCTGGGGGGGGCCGGGACCCTACGAGCAGTACTTC. Its translation is CASSWGGPGPYEQYF.

This chain uses TRBV5-5 with TRBJ2-3; perhaps D is TRBD1 or TRBD2 (5 bases each). This CDR3 has 14 residues. The V and J ends lost 7 bases and 10 bases respectively, with 22 bases between them. CDR1 is SGHKS, CDR2 YYEKEE, per germline (reference sequence). The CDR3 coding sequence is TGTGCCAGCGGCCCCGGGACCCTCTGCGAGGCGCAGTATTTT. It specifies CASGPGTLCEAQYF.

This clonotype was seen repeatedly, ten times or more. The rearrangement joins TRBV4-2 to TRBJ2-5; 7 bases are a match to TRBD2. J gave up 1 base and V 4 bases, and 6 bases lay outside the gene matches. The CDR3 is made up of 15 amino acids. Germline values: CDR1 LGHNA, CDR2 YNFKEQ. The CDR3 nucleotides are TGTGCCAGCAGCCCCGGGACTAACCTCCAAGAGACCCAGTACTTC. It yields the protein CASSPGTNLQETQYF.

This clonotype showed up many times. CDR3 loop: CASSFGQGSTDTQYF. The CDR3 DNA is TGTGCCAGCAGCTTCGGACAGGGGAGCACAGATACGCAGTATTTT. The rearrangement joins TRBV7-2 to TRBJ2-3, with 9 bases identical to TRBD1. In germline, CDR1 is SGHTA, CDR2 FQGNSA. The CDR3 runs to 15 residues. V gave up 3 bases and J gave up 0 bases; unmatched junction bases: 1.

This clonotype occurred many times. The rearrangement joins TRBV20-1 to TRBJ1-2; a weak D match, TRBD1 (5 bases). Trimming left V 5 bases short and J 2 bases short, with 9 bases between. The germline CDR1 and CDR2 sequences are DFQATT and SNEGSKA (reference sequence). This CDR3 is 12 amino acids long. The CDR3 reads CSASEGNYGYTF. The CDR3 DNA follows: TGCAGTGCTTCTGAGGGGAACTATGGCTACACCTTC.

This clonotype was observed many times. J is TRBJ2-2 and V is TRBV29-1; 12 bases are a match to TRBD1. V shed 4 bases, J shed 5 bases, and the junction held 8 bases outside the gene matches. Germline V gives CDR1 SQVTM, CDR2 ANQGSEA. This CDR3 region has 16 residues. The CDR3 DNA sequence: TGCAGCGTTGTCCAACGGGACAGGGGGCGGACCGGGGAGCTGTTTTTT. Translation: CSVVQRDRGRTGELFF.

This clonotype occurred many times. The chain links TRBV12-3 or TRBV12-4 to TRBJ1-4; D unclear. The CDR3 totals 13 residues. V was pared by 6 bases and J by 3 bases, with 8 bases between. The DNA of the CDR3 is TGTGCCAGCAGCCGCAAGGCTAATGAAAAACTGTTTTTT. Translating it yields CASSRKANEKLFF.

This clonotype showed up many times. The chain links TRBV12-3 or TRBV12-4 to TRBJ2-4; D not certain. Trimming removed 1 base from V and 6 bases from J, with 7 bases in between. The CDR3 spans 13 residues. Here the CDR3 DNA reads TGTGCCAGCAGTTTAGGCAGGATAAACATTCAGTACTTC. This gives the protein CASSLGRINIQYF.

This clonotype was observed at least ten times. The chain recombines TRBV15 with TRBJ2-2; 11 positions agree with TRBD1. Trimming removed 5 bases from V and 7 bases from J; junction bases left unmatched: 3. This CDR3 spans 14 amino acids. CDR1 is LNHNV and CDR2 is YYDKDF in the germline V gene (reference sequence). DNA of the CDR3: TGTGCCACCAGCCGGGACAGGGGGATCGGGGAGCTGTTTTTT. It specifies CATSRDRGIGELFF. Using reference TRBV15 and TRBJ2-2 for the parts outside the CDR3, the full variable domain is DAMVIQNPRYQVTQFGKPVTLSCSQTLNHNVMYWYQQKSSQAPKLLFHYYDKDFNNEADTPDNFQSRRPNTSFCFLDIRSPGLGDTAMYLCATSRDRGIGELFFGEGSRLTVL.

This clonotype was observed at least ten times. The chain recombines TRBV15 with TRBJ2-7; the D gene is possibly TRBD1 (5 bases). The V and J ends lost 0 bases and 5 bases respectively, with 8 bases between them. CDR3 length: 13 amino acids. Germline values: CDR1 LNHNV, CDR2 YYDKDF (reference sequence). CDR3 DNA: TGTGCCACCAGCAGAGATGCGACAGACGAGCAGTACTTC. The encoded protein is CATSRDATDEQYF.

This clonotype was picked up many times. This rearrangement joins TRBV28 to TRBJ1-3; D is perhaps TRBD1 (6 bases). This CDR3 has 15 amino acids. With 6 bases removed from V and 9 bases from J, the gap between germline ends came to 21 bases. From germline, CDR1 is MDHEN and CDR2 SYDVKM. In DNA form, the CDR3 reads TGTGCCAGCAGAAGTTTGGGGGCGATAGGGACCACCATATATTTT. Its protein is CASRSLGAIGTTIYF.

This CDR3 reads CASSQDIRIYEQYF. DNA of the CDR3: TGCGCCAGCAGCCAAGATATTCGGATCTACGAGCAGTACTTC. The V call is TRBV4-1, the J call TRBJ2-7; D is unclear. There are 14 residues in the CDR3. V shed 0 bases and J shed 3 bases, with 9 bases lying between them. Per the germline V gene, CDR1 is MGHRA and CDR2 is YSYEKL.

Ten or more counts support this clonotype. The chain links TRBV27 to TRBJ1-2; TRBD1 matches 8 bases. There are 14 residues in the CDR3. Germline lookup yields CDR1 MNHEY and CDR2 SMNVEV (reference sequence). J gave up 6 bases and V 3 bases, and 6 bases lay outside the gene matches. The CDR3 nucleotides are TGTGCCAGCAGTTTCAGGGGGCTTAGAGATGGCTACACCTTC. Protein: CASSFRGLRDGYTF.

This clonotype was recorded at least ten times. The V and J genes are TRBV9 and TRBJ2-1, with D unclear. Trimming removed 4 bases at V and 7 bases at J, with 12 bases between. The V gene's germline CDR1 is SGDLS and CDR2 YYNGEE. The CDR3 extends over 13 amino acids. CDR3 region: CASSPHLLNEQFF. The CDR3 DNA sequence: TGTGCCAGCAGCCCACACCTCCTAAATGAGCAGTTCTTC. The whole variable domain, remainder taken from reference TRBV9 and TRBJ2-1, is DSGVTQTPKHLITATGQRVTLRCSPRSGDLSVYWYQQSLDQGLQFLIQYYNGEERAKGNILERFSAQQFPDLHSELNLSSLELGDSALYFCASSPHLLNEQFFGPGTRLTVL.

This clonotype occurred many times. The J gene is TRBJ2-5, the V gene TRBV10-3; the D gene is possibly TRBD1 (5 bases). The germline V gene encodes CDR1 ENHRY and CDR2 SYGVKD. CDR3 length: 14 amino acids. Trimming left V 5 bases short and J 5 bases short, with 15 bases between. For the CDR3, the DNA is TGTGCCATCAGTTCAATTGACAGTGAGGAGACCCAGTACTTC. This gives the protein CAISSIDSEETQYF.

This clonotype was counted at least ten times. In nucleotides, the CDR3 is TGCAGCGTGCGTGGGGCCGGCCAAGAGACCCAGTACTTC. The encoded protein is CSVRGAGQETQYF. V and J are TRBV29-1 and TRBJ2-5, with a weak D call TRBD1 (5 bases). Germline V gene data show CDR1 as SQVTM and CDR2 as ANQGSEA. The CDR3 sequence is 13 residues long. V lost 6 bases and J lost 1, with 12 bases in between.

In this sample, this clonotype turned up a few times. V and J are TRBV20-1 and TRBJ1-5, with 10 positions matching TRBD1. Germline V CDR1 and CDR2: DFQATT, SNEGSKA (reference sequence). V was clipped by 1 base and J by 6 bases; unmatched bases: 6. The CDR3 runs 15 residues. CDR3 residues: CSARGDRGWGQPQHF. In DNA form, the CDR3 reads TGCAGTGCTAGAGGGGACAGGGGATGGGGTCAGCCCCAGCATTTT.

This clonotype was observed many times. V usage is TRBV20-1 and J usage is TRBJ2-5; TRBD2 might be the D (5 bases). The CDR3 totals 12 residues. CDR1 is DFQATT, CDR2 SNEGSKA, per germline (reference sequence). V dropped 6 bases and J dropped 7 bases, with 15 bases sitting between them. The CDR3 nucleotides read TGCAGTGCCGGGGATCGGCCCCCGACCCAGTACTTC. The encoded protein is CSAGDRPPTQYF.

This clonotype was seen repeatedly, ten times or more. J is TRBJ2-4 and V is TRBV7-8; D perhaps matches TRBD2 (5 bases). The germline V gene encodes CDR1 SGHVS and CDR2 FQNEAQ. This CDR3 is 15 amino acids long. The V gene lost 1 base and the J gene lost 5 bases, with 12 bases spanning the gap. In DNA, the CDR3 is TGTGCCAGCAGCTTAGGGTTAGGGAGCGAAAACATTCAGTACTTC. Translated, it gives CASSLGLGSENIQYF.

In this sample, this clonotype turned up a few times. The CDR3 region has the DNA TGCGCCAGCAGCCAGCTACCGGGACTAGCGGGAGGAGAGCAGTACTTC. Translation gives CASSQLPGLAGGEQYF. This chain connects TRBV4-1 to TRBJ2-7; 15 bases are a match to TRBD2. The germline V gene encodes CDR1 MGHRA and CDR2 YSYEKL. The J segment lost 7 bases and the V segment lost 3 bases, leaving 7 bases of the junction unmatched. This CDR3 is 16 amino acids long.

This clonotype was detected ten times or more. The chain's CDR3 is CSARGAGGPDTQYF. The CDR3 DNA follows: TGCAGTGCTAGAGGGGCGGGAGGGCCAGATACGCAGTATTTT. The gene calls are TRBV20-1 and TRBJ2-3, with TRBD2 matching over 9 bases. Germline V gives CDR1 DFQATT, CDR2 SNEGSKA (reference sequence). After removal of 1 base from V and 4 bases from J, the junction contained 3 bases not matched to a gene. The CDR3 loop spans 14 amino acids.

V gene TRBV4-2 combines with J gene TRBJ1-2; D might be TRBD1 (5 bases). Trimming pared 1 base from V and 4 bases from J, leaving 10 bases between. CDR1 and CDR2 (germline): LGHNA, YNFKEQ. This CDR3 contains 14 residues. CDR3 DNA: TGTGCCAGCAGCCAAGTGGCAGGGATCTATGGCTACACCTTC. Encoded protein: CASSQVAGIYGYTF.

This clonotype occurred many times. The chain combines TRBV20-1 with TRBJ2-7, with D possibly being TRBD1 (6 bases). Germline V gene sequence: CDR1 DFQATT, CDR2 SNEGSKA (reference sequence). The CDR3 is made up of 12 amino acids. The V end lost 7 bases, the J end lost 0 bases, and 10 bases lay between the germline ends. CDR3 residues: CSGGRDSYEQYF. As DNA, the CDR3 is TGCAGTGGGGGGCGAGACTCCTACGAGCAGTACTTC.

Only a few counts were recorded for this clonotype. The rearrangement uses TRBV5-5 and TRBJ1-2; no clear D. V was trimmed by 4 bases and J by 6 bases, leaving 16 bases between them. The V gene's germline CDR1 is SGHKS and CDR2 YYEKEE (reference sequence). This CDR3 has 14 residues. The CDR3 bases are TGTGCCAGCAGCATCATCGGCCTTATAAATGGCTACACCTTC. Translating gives CASSIIGLINGYTF. Full variable domain (remainder filled in from reference TRBV5-5 and TRBJ1-2): DAGVTQSPTHLIKTRGQQVTLRCSPISGHKSVSWYQQVLGQGPQFIFQYYEKEERGRGNFPDRFSARQFPNYSSELNVNALLLGDSALYLCASSIIGLINGYTFGSGTRLTVV.

This clonotype has ten or more counts. This sequence joins TRBV7-2 and TRBJ2-7; a weak D match, TRBD1 (6 bases). The V and J ends lost 2 bases and 5 bases respectively, with 16 bases between them. CDR1 is SGHTA, CDR2 FQGNSA, per germline. This CDR3 is built from 15 residues. CDR3 bases: TGTGCCAGCAGCTTAATAGGAAACCCAGGGGACGAGCAGTACTTC. Its protein product is CASSLIGNPGDEQYF.